What follows describes a single TCR beta chain. Its matching antigen is unknown. TCRdb recomputed calls from the RT-PCR reads with MiXCR, one row per CDR3 protein. The table includes 250,000 to 350,000 distinct CDR3 sequences, roughly 22% detected once. The entry originates in a study of response to subunit inactivated influenza vaccine. Study-level findings and limits: Researchers suggested that each seasonal influenza vaccination recruits few new T cells.

V lost 2 bases to trimming and J lost 0 bases, with 10 bases between them. Germline values: CDR1 MDHEN, CDR2 SYDVKM. The CDR3 loop spans 15 amino acids. The sequences come from PBMCs from blood, collected less than 22 months after vaccination. This chain links TRBV28 with TRBJ1-1, with D perhaps TRBD1 (5 bases). The receptor was isolated from a man between 50 and 69 years old who received an inactivated influenza vaccine. The CDR3 protein is CASSLKGFMNTEAFF. The CDR3 nucleotides read TGTGCCAGCAGTTTAAAGGGGTTCATGAACACTGAAGCTTTCTTT.